Presented here are 3 T cell receptor beta chains from one specimen sequenced in a study of radiation and T cells in renal cell carcinoma. The time point is: blood 2 weeks post-SBRT. Treatment here: 15 Gy SBRT to primary tumor, nephrectomy 4 weeks later. The protocol was immunoSEQ multiplex PCR, while the TCRdb copy is restricted to in-frame clones and leaves out a portion. The sample includes 100,000 to 150,000 clones, more than 70% of them seen just once. Specimen: blood, collected from a patient whose treatment included radiotherapy and nephrectomy. The origin of the receptors is a woman aged 70 to 79 with renal cell carcinoma.

This clone was recorded only once. The chain uses TRBV14 and TRBJ2-3, with D unclear. The CDR3 length is 15 residues. V was trimmed by 0 bases and J by 0 bases, leaving 7 bases between them. Germline CDR1 and CDR2: SGHDN and FVKESK. As DNA, the CDR3 is TGTGCCAGCAGCCAAGATATGCTCAGCACAGATACGCAGTATTTT. This translates into CASSQDMLSTDTQYF.

The V gene is TRBV29-1, the J gene TRBJ2-2, with D possibly matching TRBD1 (6 bases). With 5 bases removed from V and 6 bases from J, the gap between germline ends came to 13 bases. Germline values: CDR1 SQVTM, CDR2 ANQGSEA. The CDR3 totals 13 residues. In nucleotides, the CDR3 is TGCAGCGTTCAAATCAGGGGAGCCGGGGAGCTGTTTTTT. As protein: CSVQIRGAGELFF.

V and J are TRBV7-2 and TRBJ1-6, with 7 nucleotides matching TRBD1. The CDR3 is 15 amino acids. The germline V gene has CDR1 SGHTA and CDR2 FQGNSA. V lost 7 bases to trimming and J lost 6 bases; unmatched junction nucleotides: 9. CDR3 protein: CASISGGGRNSPLHF. The CDR3 nucleotides are TGTGCCAGCATTTCGGGAGGGGGCCGTAATTCACCCCTCCACTTT. Filled out from reference TRBV7-2 and TRBJ1-6, the complete variable domain reads GAGVSQSPSNKVTEKGKDVELRCDPISGHTALYWYRQSLGQGLEFLIYFQGNSAPDKSGLPSDRFSAERTGGSVSTLTIQRTQQEDSAVYLCASISGGGRNSPLHFGNGTRLTVT.